The clone carrying this TCR beta chain was seen more than once but under ten times. For the second PCR, which ran for about 6 to 11 cycles, a sample-barcoded 5' primer and a J-beta primer mix were used. TCRdb reanalysed the 5' RACE reads using MiXCR and keeps one entry per CDR3 protein. The sample records more than 900,000 distinct CDR3 sequences, around 27% being singletons. These data belong to a study of blood T cells in healthy people across ages. All donors came from Russia, were Caucasian and healthy, and spanned ages about 6 to 100. Germline assignment: CDR1 ENHRY and CDR2 SYGVKD. V lost 6 bases and J lost 11, with 16 bases in between. The CDR3 totals 12 residues. These data were also filed under a second study, of T cells of mothers and their children. That report notes: Once extracted, all RNA went into cDNA synthesis at approximately 1.5 ug per 15 ul.

This clonotype originated in a girl aged 2 to 10 in good health. Sequencing was done on a sample of blood. This sequence joins TRBV10-3 and TRBJ1-1; D is unresolved. The CDR3 loop is CAIRSTSPSAFF. CDR3 in DNA: TGTGCCATCAGATCGACAAGCCCCTCCGCTTTCTTT.